This T cell receptor (beta chain) was captured by sequencing in a study of graft-versus-host responses after intestinal transplantation. Study in general: Isolated intestinal, liver-intestinal, or multivisceral transplants were what recipients had. Tacrolimus plus steroids were given to all recipients for approximately 3 years, preceded by anti-thymocyte globulin induction.

The protocol was immunoSEQ multiplex PCR, while the TCRdb copy is restricted to in-frame clones and leaves out a portion. The profile covers about 83,000 clones, with around 90% appearing a single time and approximately 0.34% taken by the ten largest. As concerns this clone: Its antigen is still unknown.

From germline, CDR1 is SGHNT and CDR2 YYREEE (reference sequence). V shed 5 bases and J 4 bases; nucleotides not matched to a gene: 10. This CDR3 is 15 amino acids long. The starting material was unstimulated CD4+ T cells sorted from spleen or lymph node cells, obtained before intestinal transplant. This sequence was found in a human donor who received an intestinal transplant. The chain employs TRBV5-4 and TRBJ2-3; TRBD2 aligns across 7 bases. CDR3 sequence reads: CASSSGGIGPDTQYF. The CDR3 bases are TGTGCCAGCAGTTCGGGAGGCATTGGTCCAGATACGCAGTATTTT.